Listed below are T cell receptor beta chains from one sample, sequenced in a study of human T cells and chemical hapten exposure. Using its own MiXCR run on the RACE reads, TCRdb lists one record per CDR3 protein. This table holds a few hundred thousand distinct CDR3 sequences, approximately 5.8% found once. The specimen was whole blood, collected in connection with sensitization to the hapten diphenylcyclopropenone (DPC). Receptors originate from a woman in her late teens or twenties with alopecia areata. Some clones in this sample may be carry-over from other donors' samples. The CDR3 runs from the conserved cysteine through the conserved F or W. A D gene is named only where the DNA matches it firmly. The size field is filled for only some rows; it gives once, few, many or a size class.

abundance,d_gene,v_gene,j_gene,CDR3aa,CDR3nt
few,NA,TRBV6-5,TRBJ1-6,CASSYSISPRTPLHF,TGTGCCAGCAGTTACTCGATATCGCCCAGGACACCCCTCCACTTT
many,TRBD1,TRBV25-1,TRBJ2-7,CASSGPGQGAYEQYF,TGTGCCAGCAGTGGACCGGGACAGGGGGCTTACGAGCAGTACTTC
NA,TRBD2,TRBV11-1,TRBJ2-3,CASTLGAGPTDTQYF,TGTGCCAGCACCCTGGGAGCGGGGCCCACAGATACGCAGTATTTT
few,NA,TRBV18,TRBJ2-7,CASSPPGKLYEQYF,TGTGCCAGCTCACCCCCGGGGAAGCTCTACGAGCAGTACTTC
NA,TRBD1,TRBV4-2,TRBJ1-2,CASSQPDGQGAVDGYTF,TGTGCCAGCAGCCAACCGGATGGACAGGGGGCAGTAGATGGCTACACCTTC
NA,NA,TRBV10-3,TRBJ2-6,CAIDSPQGGTNGANVLTF,TGTGCCATCGATTCCCCCCAGGGGGGAACGAATGGGGCCAACGTCCTGACTTTC
NA,NA,TRBV29-1,TRBJ1-1,CSVAGTNTEAFF,TGCAGCGTTGCCGGGACGAACACTGAAGCTTTCTTT
many,NA,TRBV14,TRBJ2-2,CASSDLGTPISTGELFF,TGTGCCAGCAGTGATTTAGGGACTCCAATTTCGACCGGGGAGCTGTTTTTT
many,TRBD1,TRBV2,TRBJ2-1,CASSEAGQGYDNEQFF,TGTGCCAGCAGTGAAGCGGGACAGGGCTACGACAATGAGCAGTTCTTC
many,NA,TRBV28,TRBJ1-5,CASSLPGQTHQPQHF,TGTGCCAGCAGTTTACCGGGGCAGACGCATCAGCCCCAGCATTTT
few,NA,TRBV3-1,TRBJ2-7,CASSQVKGGPYEQYF,TGTGCCAGCAGCCAAGTGAAAGGGGGTCCCTACGAGCAGTACTTC
few,NA,TRBV20-1,TRBJ2-1,CSATPGDDLDEQFF,TGCAGTGCTACCCCTGGGGACGATTTGGATGAGCAGTTCTTC
few,TRBD1,TRBV10-3,TRBJ2-7,CAIRGTGGHEQYF,TGTGCCATCAGGGGGACAGGGGGCCACGAGCAGTACTTC
NA,NA,TRBV6-5,TRBJ2-2,CASSYGGGQGGELFF,TGTGCCAGCAGTTACGGGGGGGGGCAAGGCGGGGAGCTGTTTTTT
many,NA,TRBV5-6,TRBJ2-6,CASSPGHAGFNVLTF,TGTGCCAGCAGCCCCGGACATGCGGGATTCAACGTCCTGACTTTC
NA,TRBD2,TRBV12-3/TRBV12-4,TRBJ2-1,CASSLPGLGYNEQFF,TGTGCCAGCAGTTTACCGGGACTAGGCTACAATGAGCAGTTCTTC
few,TRBD1,TRBV12-3/TRBV12-4,TRBJ1-1,CASSPGGGVIAFF,TGTGCCAGCAGTCCAGGGGGAGGCGTGATTGCTTTCTTT
few,NA,TRBV4-3,TRBJ2-3,CASSQAAGGRTDTQYF,TGCGCCAGCAGCCAAGCCGCTGGGGGGCGCACAGATACGCAGTATTTT
few,NA,TRBV20-1,TRBJ2-3,CSAREDRLLVDTQYF,TGCAGTGCTAGAGAGGACAGACTGTTGGTGGATACGCAGTATTTT
many,NA,TRBV6-5,TRBJ2-3,CASSYPGTDTQYF,TGTGCCAGCAGTTACCCGGGCACAGATACGCAGTATTTT
NA,TRBD1,TRBV7-9,TRBJ1-6,CASSLGTGLWSPLHF,TGTGCCAGCAGCTTAGGGACAGGTCTATGGTCACCCCTCCACTTT
few,NA,TRBV25-1,TRBJ2-1,CASSELRGGHEQFF,TGTGCCAGCAGTGAATTGCGGGGCGGGCATGAGCAGTTCTTC
NA,NA,TRBV7-9,TRBJ1-5,CASSLSGAQPQHF,TGTGCCAGCAGCCTCTCAGGGGCCCAGCCCCAGCATTTT
many,NA,TRBV4-2,TRBJ1-2,CASSQGVTGTYGYTF,TGTGCCAGCAGCCAAGGGGTCACGGGTACCTATGGCTACACCTTC
many,TRBD1,TRBV6-2/TRBV6-3,TRBJ2-4,CASSSLTGLGVSAKNIQYF,TGTGCCAGCAGTTCTTTGACAGGGCTCGGGGTGTCAGCCAAAAACATTCAGTACTTC
many,TRBD2,TRBV7-9,TRBJ2-1,CASSPTLIGGIYLHEQFF,TGTGCCAGCAGCCCTACCCTGATCGGGGGGATTTATCTCCATGAGCAGTTCTTC
NA,TRBD1,TRBV7-2,TRBJ2-7,CASSLVDRGSYEQYF,TGTGCCAGCAGCTTAGTAGACAGGGGTTCTTACGAGCAGTACTTC
many,NA,TRBV6-2/TRBV6-3,TRBJ2-5,CASSSYPGETQYF,TGTGCCAGCAGTTCGTATCCTGGAGAGACCCAGTACTTC
many,NA,TRBV6-2/TRBV6-3,TRBJ1-2,CASSQTTYAGYGYTF,TGTGCCAGCAGTCAAACCACCTACGCAGGGTATGGCTACACCTTC
many,NA,TRBV12-5,TRBJ1-2,CASGLSPGRGGYTF,TGTGCTAGTGGTTTGTCACCAGGGAGGGGTGGCTACACCTTC
NA,NA,TRBV20-1,TRBJ2-3,CSSGLSYTDTQYF,TGCAGTTCGGGCCTATCCTACACAGATACGCAGTATTTT
NA,NA,TRBV5-1,TRBJ1-5,CASSILGDNQPQHF,TGCGCCAGCAGCATTCTAGGGGACAATCAGCCCCAGCATTTT
many,NA,TRBV20-1,TRBJ1-4,CSARRDGSTNEKLFF,TGCAGTGCTAGGCGCGACGGGTCAACTAATGAAAAACTGTTTTTT
few,TRBD1,TRBV12-3/TRBV12-4,TRBJ2-5,CASSFGQGGIETQYF,TGTGCCAGCAGTTTCGGACAGGGGGGTATAGAGACCCAGTACTTC
many,NA,TRBV7-2,TRBJ2-3,CASTVPRVADTQYF,TGTGCCAGCACGGTACCAAGGGTGGCAGATACGCAGTATTTT
few,TRBD1,TRBV7-9,TRBJ1-1,CASSFPRQGRGNTEAFF,TGTGCCAGCAGCTTTCCTCGACAGGGCAGGGGCAACACTGAAGCTTTCTTT
few,TRBD1,TRBV5-3,TRBJ2-3,CARRRDGDRGRPDTQYF,TGTGCCAGAAGGCGCGATGGGGACAGGGGGCGCCCAGATACGCAGTATTTT
few,NA,TRBV20-1,TRBJ1-1,CSARDERQTEAFF,TGCAGTGCTAGAGATGAACGACAGACTGAAGCTTTCTTT
few,TRBD1,TRBV7-2,TRBJ1-4,CASSPPIKGAREKLFF,TGTGCCAGCAGCCCCCCCATAAAGGGGGCAAGGGAAAAACTGTTTTTT
once,NA,TRBV5-5,TRBJ1-5,CASSYDLRNQPQHF,TGTGCCAGCAGCTACGACTTAAGAAATCAGCCCCAGCATTTT
few,NA,TRBV7-9,TRBJ1-6,CASSPGESYNSPLHF,TGTGCCAGCAGTCCAGGGGAGTCCTATAATTCACCCCTCCACTTT
many,NA,TRBV2,TRBJ1-2,CASRVFRDNPNYGYTF,TGTGCCAGCCGGGTTTTTCGGGACAACCCAAACTATGGCTACACCTTC
few,NA,TRBV6-6,TRBJ2-2,CASNTFSVSGELFF,TGTGCCAGCAACACCTTCTCCGTATCGGGGGAGCTGTTTTTT
many,NA,TRBV25-1,TRBJ2-3,CASSGGGRGGLRFGTQYF,TGTGCCAGCAGTGGAGGGGGCCGAGGGGGACTCCGCTTCGGTACGCAGTATTTT
few,NA,TRBV6-5,TRBJ2-3,CASSYGAGQGTDTQYF,TGTGCCAGCAGTTATGGCGCGGGCCAGGGCACAGATACGCAGTATTTT
many,TRBD1,TRBV6-5,TRBJ1-1,CASSSGTGNTEAFF,TGTGCCAGCAGTTCCGGGACAGGGAACACTGAAGCTTTCTTT
many,TRBD1,TRBV10-3,TRBJ2-6,CAISDFPGQAISGANVLTF,TGTGCCATCAGTGATTTTCCGGGACAGGCCATCTCTGGGGCCAACGTCCTGACTTTC
many,TRBD2,TRBV10-3,TRBJ2-5,CAISKGLAGPATQYF,TGTGCCATCAGTAAGGGACTAGCGGGGCCGGCGACCCAGTACTTC
NA,TRBD1,TRBV7-8,TRBJ2-4,CASSQDRVYIQYF,TGTGCCAGCAGCCAAGACAGGGTTTACATTCAGTACTTC
NA,NA,TRBV7-2,TRBJ1-3,CASSLAGGLFF,TGTGCCAGCAGCTTAGCGGGGGGACTTTTTTTT
NA,TRBD1,TRBV7-8,TRBJ1-2,CASSLMGTGGYGYTF,TGTGCCAGCAGCTTAATGGGTACAGGGGGGTACGGCTACACCTTC
many,NA,TRBV28,TRBJ1-5,CAIQPLSNQPQHF,TGTGCCATCCAGCCCCTTAGCAATCAGCCCCAGCATTTT
few,NA,TRBV11-3,TRBJ2-3,CASSLSVRGDTQYF,TGTGCCAGCAGCTTGTCCGTGCGTGGAGATACGCAGTATTTT